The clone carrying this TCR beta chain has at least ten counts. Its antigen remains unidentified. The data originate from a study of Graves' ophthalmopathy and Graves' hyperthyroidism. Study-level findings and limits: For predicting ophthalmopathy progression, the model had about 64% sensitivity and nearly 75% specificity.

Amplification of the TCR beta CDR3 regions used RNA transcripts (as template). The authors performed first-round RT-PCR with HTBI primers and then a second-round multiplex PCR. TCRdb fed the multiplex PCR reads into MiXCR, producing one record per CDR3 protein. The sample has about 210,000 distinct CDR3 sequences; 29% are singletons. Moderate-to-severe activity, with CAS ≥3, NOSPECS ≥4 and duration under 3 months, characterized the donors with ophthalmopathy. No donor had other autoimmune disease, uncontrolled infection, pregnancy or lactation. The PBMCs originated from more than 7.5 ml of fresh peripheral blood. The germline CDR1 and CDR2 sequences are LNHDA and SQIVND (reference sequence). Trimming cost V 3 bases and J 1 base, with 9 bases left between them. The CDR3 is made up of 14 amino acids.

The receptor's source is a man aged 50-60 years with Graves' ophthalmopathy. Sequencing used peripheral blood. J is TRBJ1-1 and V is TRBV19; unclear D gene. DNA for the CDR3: TGTGCCAGTAGTATCGGACCCACGAACACTGAAGCTTTCTTT. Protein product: CASSIGPTNTEAFF.